The 18 T cell receptor beta chains given below trace back to one sample, sequenced in a study of T cells after yellow fever vaccination. TCRdb processed the 5' RACE reads anew with MiXCR; each CDR3 protein has one entry. The sample lists some 70,000 distinct CDR3 sequences, over 6% occurring once. Here the sequenced sample was CD8+ T cells sorted from PBMCs, taken roughly 46 days after the first yellow fever vaccination. The receptors come from a man between 18 and 35 years old who received the YFV17D yellow fever vaccine.

This clonotype was detected many times. The CDR3 coding sequence is TGTGCCAGCGGGGTGGGAGAAGAGACCCAGTACTTC. Protein product: CASGVGEETQYF. The rearrangement joins TRBV12-3 or TRBV12-4 to TRBJ2-5; TRBD2 might be the D (5 bases). The V end was cut by 8 bases, the J end by 3 bases, with 10 bases between. The CDR3 extends over 12 amino acids.

This clonotype was recorded at least ten times. The chain couples TRBV28 to TRBJ2-1; D call uncertain. Germline V gene sequence: CDR1 MDHEN, CDR2 SYDVKM. V lost 4 bases and J 8 bases, leaving 6 bases between the germline ends. The CDR3 is 11 amino acids. CDR3 nucleotides: TGTGCCAGCAGTTACGTCGATGAGCAGTTCTTC. Translation: CASSYVDEQFF.

This clonotype came up a few times. The rearrangement uses TRBV29-1 and TRBJ2-1; tentatively, D is TRBD2 (5 bases). Trimming shortened V by 6 bases and J by 0 bases, and 9 bases separated the two germline ends. The CDR3 sequence is 13 residues long. CDR1 SQVTM and CDR2 ANQGSEA come from the germline V gene. The CDR3 region is CSVRVSSYNEQFF. The CDR3 DNA reads as TGCAGCGTGCGGGTGAGCTCCTACAATGAGCAGTTCTTC.

This chain connects TRBV7-9 to TRBJ2-1, with D possibly matching TRBD2 (5 bases). This CDR3 comprises 14 residues. V lost 9 bases and J lost 5, with 17 bases in between. Germline V CDR1 and CDR2: SEHNR, FQNEAQ (reference sequence). In DNA form, the CDR3 reads TGTGCCAGGGGCCCCGAGGGCCGGCACAATGAGCAGTTCTTC. Amino acid sequence: CARGPEGRHNEQFF.

This clonotype has a count of ten or more. The chain links TRBV29-1 to TRBJ1-2; 7 bases map to TRBD1. V was clipped by 4 bases and J by 4 bases; unmatched bases: 15. This CDR3 region has 16 residues. CDR1 SQVTM and CDR2 ANQGSEA come from the germline V gene. CDR3 protein: CSVVVTGDAVVYGYTF. CDR3 DNA sequence: TGCAGCGTTGTCGTAACAGGGGACGCGGTAGTCTATGGCTACACCTTC.

The chain joins TRBV11-1 to TRBJ2-1, with D tentatively TRBD1 (5 bases). Germline CDR1 SGHAT, CDR2 FQDESV (reference sequence). This CDR3 comprises 14 residues. V was cut by 2 bases and J by 7 bases, with 12 bases left in between. CDR3 nucleotide sequence: TGTGCCAGCAGCTTAAATAGGGGTGTAAATGAGCAGTTCTTC. Translating gives CASSLNRGVNEQFF.

V and J are TRBV24-1 and TRBJ2-1; TRBD2 is a possible D gene (6 bases). The germline V gene encodes CDR1 KGHDR and CDR2 SFDVKD. The CDR3 runs to 15 residues. With 11 bases removed from V and 8 bases from J, the gap between germline ends came to 24 bases. Here the CDR3 DNA reads TGTGCCATTACCGGGGCCCCCGCCGGAGGGGATGAGCAGTTCTTC. This gives the protein CAITGAPAGGDEQFF.

The CDR3 sequence: CASRRGNPSYGYTF. The CDR3 DNA reads as TGTGCCAGCAGAAGGGGAAACCCCTCCTATGGCTACACCTTC. The rearrangement joins TRBV6-1 to TRBJ1-2, with D perhaps TRBD1 (5 bases). Germline CDR1 is MNHNS and CDR2 is SASEGT. This CDR3 has 14 residues. Deletions cut 6 bases from V and 4 bases from J, with 15 bases between.

This clonotype was found a few times. The gene calls are TRBV4-2 and TRBJ1-5; D is perhaps TRBD1 (6 bases). Looked up from germline, CDR1 is LGHNA and CDR2 is YNFKEQ. Trimming stripped 2 bases from V and 4 bases from J, with 15 bases between. The length of the CDR3 is 16 residues. DNA for the CDR3: TGTGCCAGCAGCCAAATACAGGGAGTGGGGAATCAGCCCCAGCATTTT. This translates into CASSQIQGVGNQPQHF.

Ten or more counts support this clonotype. J is TRBJ1-1 and V is TRBV4-3; D unclear. From germline, CDR1 is LGHNA and CDR2 YSLEER. Trimming shortened V by 3 bases and J by 2 bases, and 7 bases separated the two germline ends. The CDR3 contains 13 residues. This CDR3 is CASSQSQNTEAFF. The CDR3 DNA reads TGCGCCAGCAGCCAGAGCCAAAACACTGAAGCTTTCTTT.

This clonotype has ten or more counts. The chain uses TRBV20-1 and TRBJ2-1; 12 bases align to TRBD2. The CDR3 contains 13 residues. V trimming: 6 bases; J trimming: 8 bases; junction bases outside the gene matches: 5. Germline V gives CDR1 DFQATT, CDR2 SNEGSKA (reference sequence). As DNA, the CDR3 is TGCAGTGCGGCTAGCGGGGGGGCGTATGAGCAGTTCTTC. It specifies CSAASGGAYEQFF.

This clonotype appeared many times. The rearrangement joins TRBV7-9 to TRBJ2-5; D unclear. Trimming pared 2 bases from V and 4 bases from J, leaving 11 bases between. The CDR3 covers 14 residues. The germline CDR1 and CDR2 sequences are SEHNR and FQNEAQ (reference sequence). CDR3 DNA: TGTGCCAGCAGCTTATGGCGCTATCCAGAGACCCAGTACTTC. Amino acid sequence: CASSLWRYPETQYF.

In its sample, this clonotype ranks as medium-sized. V usage is TRBV4-3 and J usage is TRBJ2-5; TRBD2 is a possible D gene (5 bases). Germline CDR1 LGHNA, CDR2 YSLEER. This CDR3 has 13 amino acids. With 4 bases removed from V and 2 bases from J, the gap between germline ends came to 8 bases. CDR3 amino acids: CASSRGQQETQYF. CDR3 DNA sequence: TGCGCCAGCAGCCGCGGGCAGCAAGAGACCCAGTACTTC.

There are many counts of this clonotype. The gene calls are TRBV11-2 and TRBJ2-5; 7 positions agree with TRBD2. V trimming: 7 bases; J trimming: 4 bases; junction bases outside the gene matches: 12. CDR3 length: 15 residues. Germline values: CDR1 SGHAT, CDR2 FQNNGV. The CDR3 sequence: CASNGWAGERETQYF. CDR3 nucleotides: TGTGCCAGCAATGGGTGGGCGGGGGAGCGAGAGACCCAGTACTTC.

This clonotype has a handful of counts. The V call is TRBV5-4, the J call TRBJ2-7; 8 nucleotides match TRBD1. The V gene's germline CDR1 is SGHNT and CDR2 YYREEE (reference sequence). V shed 5 bases and J 0 bases; nucleotides not matched to a gene: 1. This CDR3 spans 13 amino acids. DNA of the CDR3: TGTGCCAGCAGGGGACAGGACTCCTACGAGCAGTACTTC. It yields the protein CASRGQDSYEQYF.

The rearrangement links TRBV12-3 or TRBV12-4 to TRBJ1-2; TRBD1 is a possible D gene (6 bases). V lost 7 bases and J 8 bases, leaving 14 bases between the germline ends. CDR3 size: 12 residues. CDR3 amino acids: CASNHRDGGYTF. The CDR3 DNA reads TGTGCCAGCAACCACAGGGACGGCGGCTACACCTTC.

This sequence joins TRBV3-1 and TRBJ2-5; D unclear. CDR3 length equals 15 residues. In germline, CDR1 is LGHDT, CDR2 YNNKEL (reference sequence). V dropped 1 base and J dropped 5 bases, with 14 bases sitting between them. The CDR3 loop is CASSQVQPALETQYF. DNA for the CDR3: TGTGCCAGCAGCCAAGTGCAGCCGGCTTTGGAGACCCAGTACTTC.

This sequence joins TRBV2 and TRBJ2-3; D may match TRBD1 or TRBD2 (7 bases each). The CDR3 covers 19 residues. The germline V gene has CDR1 SNHLY and CDR2 FYNNEI. The V and J ends lost 5 bases and 2 bases respectively, with 26 bases between them. The CDR3 bases are TGTGCCAGCAGTCAACAGGGGAAACGGGGGGTATTTACCACAGATACGCAGTATTTT. Its translation: CASSQQGKRGVFTTDTQYF.